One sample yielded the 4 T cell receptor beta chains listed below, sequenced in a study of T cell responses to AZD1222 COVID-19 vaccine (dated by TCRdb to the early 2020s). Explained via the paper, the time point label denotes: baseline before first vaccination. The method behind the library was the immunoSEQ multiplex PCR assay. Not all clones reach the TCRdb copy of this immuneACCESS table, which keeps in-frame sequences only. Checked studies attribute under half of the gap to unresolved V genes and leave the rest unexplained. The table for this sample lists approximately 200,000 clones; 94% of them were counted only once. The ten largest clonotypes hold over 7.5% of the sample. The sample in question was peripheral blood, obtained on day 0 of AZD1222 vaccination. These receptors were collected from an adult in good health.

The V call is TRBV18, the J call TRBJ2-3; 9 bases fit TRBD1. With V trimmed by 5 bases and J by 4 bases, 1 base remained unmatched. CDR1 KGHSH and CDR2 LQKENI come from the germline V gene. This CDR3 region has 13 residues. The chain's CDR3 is CASSDRGADTQYF. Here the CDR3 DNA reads TGTGCCAGCTCAGACAGGGGGGCAGATACGCAGTATTTT.

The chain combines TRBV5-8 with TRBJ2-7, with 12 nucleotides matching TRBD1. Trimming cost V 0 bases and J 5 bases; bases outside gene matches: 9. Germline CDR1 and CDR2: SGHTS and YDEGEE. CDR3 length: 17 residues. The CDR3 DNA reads TGTGCCAGCAGCTTGGCCTTCAGGGACAGGGGGCAAAACGAGCAGTACTTC. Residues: CASSLAFRDRGQNEQYF.

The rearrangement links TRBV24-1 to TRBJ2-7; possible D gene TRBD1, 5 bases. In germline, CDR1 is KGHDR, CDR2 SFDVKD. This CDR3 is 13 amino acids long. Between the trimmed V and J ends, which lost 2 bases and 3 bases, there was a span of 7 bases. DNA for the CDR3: TGTGCCACCAGTGATTGGCAGGGCTACGAGCAGTACTTC. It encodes CATSDWQGYEQYF.

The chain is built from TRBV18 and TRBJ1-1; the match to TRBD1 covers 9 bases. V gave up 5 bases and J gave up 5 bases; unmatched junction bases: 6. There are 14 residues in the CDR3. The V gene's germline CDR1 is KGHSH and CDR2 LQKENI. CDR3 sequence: CASSYTGGRTEAFF. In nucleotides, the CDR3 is TGTGCCAGCTCATATACAGGGGGCAGGACTGAAGCTTTCTTT.